A single sample gave rise to the 28 T cell receptor beta chains below, sequenced in a study of shared clonotypes between healthy human individuals. CD45RO negativity and positive selection for CCR7 defined naive CD8 cells, a population that excluded terminally differentiated effector memory CD45RA+ cells. Sequenced by immunoSEQ multiplex PCR; TCRdb stores in-frame clones only, minus some. The top ten clones hold 1.1% of a sample with around 2,000,000 clones, about 95% of them seen once. Sequencing used naive CD8+ T cells sorted from blood. The receptor set was obtained from a man between 18 and 35 years old in good health.

This clone was counted a single time. The chain couples TRBV7-9 to TRBJ2-1; D is ambiguous. V was clipped by 2 bases and J by 3 bases, with 11 bases between them. This CDR3 spans 15 amino acids. CDR1 and CDR2 (germline): SEHNR, FQNEAQ (reference sequence). CDR3 sequence: CASSLSYLNYNEQFF. The DNA for the CDR3 is TGTGCCAGCAGCTTATCTTATCTTAACTACAATGAGCAGTTCTTC.

This chain uses TRBV7-9 with TRBJ2-1; D ambiguous. Germline V lookup: CDR1 SEHNR, CDR2 FQNEAQ (reference sequence). Trimming stripped 5 bases from V and 6 bases from J, with 17 bases between. The CDR3 spans 15 residues. The CDR3 coding sequence is TGTGCCAGCAGCCGACCCGGTCCCGCGGTCAATGAGCAGTTCTTC. It yields the protein CASSRPGPAVNEQFF.

V is TRBV6-5 and J is TRBJ2-1; no definite D call. Trimming shortened V by 1 base and J by 5 bases, and 6 bases separated the two germline ends. In germline, CDR1 is MNHEY, CDR2 SVGAGI. The CDR3 contains 13 residues. The CDR3 DNA is TGTGCCAGCAGTTACTTGTCCAACAATGAGCAGTTCTTC. Its translation is CASSYLSNNEQFF.

This clone has a single count. V usage is TRBV15 and J usage is TRBJ1-2; TRBD1 agrees at 10 bases. This CDR3 has 16 amino acids. Trimming took 5 bases from V and 7 from J; bases not matched to a gene: 13. Germline lookup yields CDR1 LNHNV and CDR2 YYDKDF (reference sequence). The CDR3, as DNA: TGTGCCACCAGCCCCCAAAGGGGGTGGGACAGGGGTGGCTACACCTTC. Its protein product is CATSPQRGWDRGGYTF.

Comments on this clone: One end of the junction fails to match germline, which may point to a read error. The CDR3 loop is CASSVAGTQETQYF. CDR3 bases: TGTGCCAGCAGCGTAGCGGGTACCCAAGAGACCCAGTACTTC. This sequence joins TRBV7-9 and TRBJ2-5, with TRBD2 identical over 7 bases. The CDR3 is 14 amino acids. The germline V gene has CDR1 SEHNR and CDR2 FQNEAQ (reference sequence).

The chain links TRBV6-6 to TRBJ1-4; D possibly corresponds to TRBD1 (6 bases). Germline-derived CDR1 and CDR2 are MNHNY and SVGAGI (reference sequence). Trimming pared 5 bases from V and 6 bases from J, leaving 16 bases between. CDR3 length equals 15 residues. CDR3 residues: CASSGTGGYDEKLFF. DNA for the CDR3: TGTGCCAGCAGTGGGACGGGGGGCTACGATGAAAAACTGTTTTTT.

This clone was seen more than once but under ten times. This chain links TRBV29-1 with TRBJ2-5; perhaps D is TRBD1 or TRBD2 (5 bases each). CDR1 and CDR2 (germline): SQVTM, ANQGSEA. V gave up 6 bases and J gave up 4 bases, with 18 bases separating them. The CDR3 length is 14 residues. The CDR3 here is CSVPPVGVGETQYF. CDR3 nucleotide sequence: TGCAGCGTCCCCCCGGTGGGGGTAGGAGAGACCCAGTACTTC.

This rearrangement joins TRBV6-5 to TRBJ2-7; the D is unclear. Germline V CDR1 and CDR2: MNHEY, SVGAGI. Trimming removed 3 bases at V and 3 bases at J, with 9 bases between. The CDR3 length is 13 residues. CDR3 in DNA: TGTGCCAGCAGTTATAATCTATTCTACGAGCAGTACTTC. The encoded protein is CASSYNLFYEQYF.

This chain links TRBV7-2 with TRBJ1-1; D perhaps matches TRBD1 (5 bases). Deletions cut 0 bases from V and 6 bases from J, with 17 bases between. This CDR3 has 16 amino acids. The germline V gene has CDR1 SGHTA and CDR2 FQGNSA. This CDR3 is CASSLASGQGRAEAFF. The CDR3 region has the DNA TGTGCCAGCAGCTTAGCGAGTGGGCAGGGTAGAGCTGAAGCTTTCTTT.

CDR3 sequence (DNA): TGTGCCAGCGAGGGGGAGGGGTACACCGGGGAGCTGTTTTTT. Its protein is CASEGEGYTGELFF. V usage is TRBV6-1 and J usage is TRBJ2-2, with D maybe TRBD2 (7 bases). Trimming removed 8 bases at V and 3 bases at J, with 13 bases between. This CDR3 spans 14 amino acids. Germline V lookup: CDR1 MNHNS, CDR2 SASEGT.

Of note for this clone: The junction does not match germline at one end; this may be a read error. The chain joins TRBV29-1 to TRBJ1-2, with TRBD1 matching over 8 bases. The V gene's germline CDR1 is SQVTM and CDR2 ANQGSEA. This CDR3 has 11 residues. The CDR3 DNA sequence: TGCAGCGCTGAACAGGGGGTCGGCTACACCTTC. It is translated as CSAEQGVGYTF.

CDR3 protein: CASSLGAGGDYTQYF. As DNA, the CDR3 is TGTGCCAGCAGTTTAGGGGCGGGGGGAGACTATACGCAGTATTTT. The rearrangement joins TRBV27 to TRBJ2-3; the match to TRBD2 covers 8 bases. The CDR3 loop spans 15 amino acids. CDR1 and CDR2 from the germline V gene are MNHEY and SMNVEV (reference sequence). Germline trimming cut 2 bases from V and 7 bases from J; bases unmatched to any gene: 8.

V gene TRBV28 combines with J gene TRBJ1-6, with 9 bases fitting TRBD1. V gave up 3 bases and J gave up 0 bases; unmatched junction bases: 15. The CDR3 runs to 21 residues. Per germline, CDR1 MDHEN and CDR2 SYDVKM. The CDR3 DNA reads as TGTGCCAGCAGTTTGAGGGACAGGGTGCACGACCTGAGCTCCTATAATTCACCCCTCCACTTT. Protein product: CASSLRDRVHDLSSYNSPLHF.

This clone came up once. The chain is built from TRBV4-3 and TRBJ1-1, with D possibly TRBD1 on 5 matching bases. The CDR3 runs to 13 residues. Looked up from germline, CDR1 is LGHNA and CDR2 is YSLEER. V was cut by 4 bases and J by 1 base, with 7 bases left in between. CDR3 bases: TGCGCCAGCAGCCTCGGGGGGAACACTGAAGCTTTCTTT. Residues: CASSLGGNTEAFF.

The gene calls are TRBV10-3 and TRBJ2-2; D unresolved. Germline CDR1 and CDR2: ENHRY and SYGVKD. This CDR3 has 15 residues. The V gene lost 3 bases and the J gene lost 4 bases, with 12 bases spanning the gap. CDR3 coding DNA: TGTGCCATCAGTGATAACGAGCGACCCACCGGGGAGCTGTTTTTT. Protein product: CAISDNERPTGELFF.

This rearrangement joins TRBV10-3 to TRBJ1-4, with a weak D call TRBD1 (6 bases). From germline, CDR1 is ENHRY and CDR2 SYGVKD. The CDR3 contains 13 residues. V was trimmed by 3 bases and J by 8 bases, leaving 10 bases between them. The CDR3 bases are TGTGCCATCAGTGAAACAGGGAGGGAAAAACTGTTTTTT. Amino acid sequence: CAISETGREKLFF.

The CDR3 nucleotides are TGTGCCAGCAGCTTAGTAGCCGGGACCGGGTTAACGTCCTACGAGCAGTACTTC. Protein sequence: CASSLVAGTGLTSYEQYF. This chain connects TRBV7-2 to TRBJ2-7; possibly TRBD1 or TRBD2 for D (5 bases each). Germline-derived CDR1 and CDR2 are SGHTA and FQGNSA. This CDR3 has 18 amino acids. V lost 1 base to trimming and J lost 1 base, with 20 bases between them.

V is TRBV4-1 and J is TRBJ2-3; a possible D gene is TRBD2 (6 bases). V was trimmed by 5 bases and J by 3 bases, leaving 15 bases between them. CDR3 size: 15 residues. The germline V gene encodes CDR1 MGHRA and CDR2 YSYEKL. The chain's CDR3 is CASSGRDAPTDTQYF. CDR3 DNA sequence: TGCGCCAGCAGCGGGCGGGACGCCCCAACAGATACGCAGTATTTT.

The chain is built from TRBV6-5 and TRBJ2-3; D gene ambiguous. CDR3 length equals 13 residues. CDR1 and CDR2 (germline): MNHEY, SVGAGI. V was cut by 4 bases and J by 8 bases, with 13 bases left in between. CDR3 in amino acids: CASSSPPLGTQYF. CDR3 nucleotide sequence: TGTGCCAGCAGTTCCCCGCCTCTGGGTACGCAGTATTTT.

The V and J genes are TRBV14 and TRBJ2-7; tentatively, D is TRBD1 (5 bases). This CDR3 region has 13 residues. Deletions cut 3 bases from V and 3 bases from J, with 9 bases between. In germline, CDR1 is SGHDN, CDR2 FVKESK. The CDR3 region has the DNA TGTGCCAGCAGCCAGGACAATTTCTACGAGCAGTACTTC. The encoded protein is CASSQDNFYEQYF.

The rearrangement uses TRBV2 and TRBJ2-5; weak D call: TRBD1 (5 bases). Germline assignment: CDR1 SNHLY and CDR2 FYNNEI. V lost 3 bases to trimming and J lost 0 bases, with 8 bases between them. This CDR3 spans 14 amino acids. The CDR3 loop reads CASSDYRYQETQYF. The CDR3 region has the DNA TGTGCCAGCAGTGATTACAGGTACCAAGAGACCCAGTACTTC.

In DNA form, the CDR3 reads TGCGCCAGCAGCCAAGTGGGGACAGGGGACGAGCAGTACTTC. Translation: CASSQVGTGDEQYF. The genes are TRBV4-1 and TRBJ2-7, with 10 bases that match TRBD1. This CDR3 has 14 amino acids. J gave up 5 bases and V 1 base, and 2 bases lay outside the gene matches. Germline CDR1 is MGHRA and CDR2 is YSYEKL.

This clone occurred once. The CDR3 is CASSPGGGEKLFF. The CDR3 DNA follows: TGTGCCAGCAGCCCGGGGGGCGGGGAAAAACTGTTTTTT. V and J are TRBV5-6 and TRBJ1-4; tentatively, D is TRBD1 (6 bases). CDR1 SGHDT and CDR2 YYEEEE come from the germline V gene. The CDR3 runs 13 residues. V lost 4 bases and J lost 8, with 12 bases in between.

The chain links TRBV27 to TRBJ1-5, with D maybe TRBD1 (6 bases). Looked up from germline, CDR1 is MNHEY and CDR2 is SMNVEV (reference sequence). Trimming removed 3 bases at V and 4 bases at J, with 10 bases between. This CDR3 contains 14 residues. CDR3 protein: CASSFIGQNQPQHF. DNA for the CDR3: TGTGCCAGCAGTTTCATCGGACAGAATCAGCCCCAGCATTTT.

The rearrangement joins TRBV4-3 to TRBJ2-7; D is unclear. V was cut by 4 bases and J by 5 bases, with 21 bases left in between. Germline assignment: CDR1 LGHNA and CDR2 YSLEER. The CDR3 sequence is 16 residues long. The CDR3 loop reads CASSLHRVPKVHEQYF. CDR3 bases: TGCGCCAGCAGCCTCCACCGGGTCCCAAAGGTCCACGAGCAGTACTTC.

A note on this clone: The same CDR3 is also encoded by other DNA sequences in this sample. The CDR3 here is CASSPRTSGSTYEQYF. Written as DNA, the CDR3 is TGCGCCAGCAGCCCCCGAACTAGCGGGAGCACCTACGAGCAGTACTTC. V and J are TRBV4-1 and TRBJ2-7; 11 nucleotides line up with TRBD2. V shed 4 bases, J shed 2 bases, and the junction held 7 bases outside the gene matches. The CDR3 length is 16 residues. Germline V lookup: CDR1 MGHRA, CDR2 YSYEKL.

The count of this clone is one. The V gene is TRBV2, the J gene TRBJ2-1, with D perhaps matching TRBD2 (5 bases). V dropped 5 bases and J dropped 4 bases, with 18 bases sitting between them. CDR3 length: 16 amino acids. Looked up from germline, CDR1 is SNHLY and CDR2 is FYNNEI. The CDR3, as DNA: TGTGCCAGCAGTCCACCGTCCGCGGAGGAATACAATGAGCAGTTCTTC. Translated: CASSPPSAEEYNEQFF.

The chain has TRBV7-9 and TRBJ2-2; D uncertain. The CDR3 length is 12 residues. Trimming shortened V by 5 bases and J by 6 bases, and 7 bases separated the two germline ends. Looked up from germline, CDR1 is SEHNR and CDR2 is FQNEAQ (reference sequence). This CDR3 is CASSGISGELFF. The CDR3 DNA is TGTGCCAGCAGCGGGATATCCGGGGAGCTGTTTTTT.